This T cell receptor beta chain originates from a study of Ad26.COV2.S vaccination and SARS-CoV-2 variants. Sequencing was performed with immunoSEQ multiplex PCR; in TCRdb, only in-frame clones are kept and a portion is missing. The sample has 350,000 to 500,000 clones, about 93% seen once; the top ten hold approximately 12%. The sample's treatment: about 20 received Ad26.COV2.S at low or high dose, single or two shots; several received placebo; per-sample allocation not given. Sampling was performed 63 days after the first vaccine or placebo injection. This adult donor, from Boston, was 18-55 years old. Vaccination used an Ad26 vector expressing Wuhan-strain SARS-CoV-2 spike. Unmatched junction bases numbered 6, after V lost 4 bases and J lost 4 bases. The CDR3 length is 15 residues. Germline V gene data show CDR1 as KGHDR and CDR2 as SFDVKD.

The chain carries TRBV24-1 and TRBJ2-1; 7 nucleotides agree with TRBD1. The receptor's source is a person aged 18-60 years who received the Ad26.COV2.S COVID-19 vaccine or a placebo. This specimen consisted of peripheral blood, obtained in a trial of Ad26.COV2.S vaccine versus placebo. In DNA, the CDR3 is TGTGCCACCAGTGACCCAGACAGGGTATACAATGAGCAGTTCTTC. Translation gives CATSDPDRVYNEQFF.